The clone carrying this T cell receptor (beta chain) was recorded a few times. This record belongs to a study of blood T cells in healthy people across ages. For the second PCR, which ran for roughly 6 to 11 cycles, a sample-barcoded 5' primer and a J-beta primer mix were used. TCRdb called the 5' RACE reads again in MiXCR, with one record for every CDR3 protein. This repertoire shows roughly 1.7 million distinct CDR3 sequences, around 35% found once; its top ten account for around 11%. CDR1 and CDR2 from the germline V gene are MDHEN and SYDVKM. The length of the CDR3 is 14 residues. This TCR derives from a woman aged 25 to 39 in good health. The sequenced sample was blood. This chain uses TRBV28 with TRBJ2-7; 7 nucleotides align to TRBD2. The J call may be wrong; the DNA end is better matched by TRBJ2-5. CDR3 in amino acids: CASSLPSGQETQYF. In DNA form, the CDR3 reads TGTGCCAGCAGTTTACCTAGCGGCCAAGAGACCCAGTACTTC.